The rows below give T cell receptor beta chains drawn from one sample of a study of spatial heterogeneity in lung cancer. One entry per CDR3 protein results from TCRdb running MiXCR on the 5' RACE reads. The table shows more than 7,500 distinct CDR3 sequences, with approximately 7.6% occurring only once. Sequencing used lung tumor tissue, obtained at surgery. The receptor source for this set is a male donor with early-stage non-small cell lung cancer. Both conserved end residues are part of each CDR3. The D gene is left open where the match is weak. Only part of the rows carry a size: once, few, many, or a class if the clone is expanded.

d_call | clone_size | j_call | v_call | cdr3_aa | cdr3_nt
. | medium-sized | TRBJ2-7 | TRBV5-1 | CASSLDYEQYF | TGCGCCAGCAGCTTGGATTACGAGCAGTACTTC
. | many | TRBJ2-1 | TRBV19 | CASTLLAFDNEQFF | TGTGCCAGTACCCTCCTCGCGTTCGACAATGAGCAGTTCTTC
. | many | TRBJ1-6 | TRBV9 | CASSVNGNSPLHF | TGTGCCAGCAGCGTGAACGGAAATTCACCCCTCCACTTT
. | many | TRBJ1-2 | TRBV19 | CASSLPSVGYTF | TGTGCCAGTAGTCTCCCGTCCGTCGGCTACACCTTC
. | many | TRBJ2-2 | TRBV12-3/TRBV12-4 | CASRPGLASSNTGELFF | TGTGCCAGCAGACCCGGTCTGGCATCGTCCAACACCGGGGAGCTGTTTTTT
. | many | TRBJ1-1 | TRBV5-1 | CASSLFGREAFF | TGCGCCAGCAGCCTCTTCGGTCGTGAAGCTTTCTTT
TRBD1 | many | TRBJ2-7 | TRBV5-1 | CASSLGQGDGEQYF | TGCGCCAGCAGCTTGGGACAGGGGGACGGCGAGCAGTACTTC
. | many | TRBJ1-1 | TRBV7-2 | CASSLFRGSTAEAFF | TGTGCCAGCAGCCTATTCAGGGGCAGTACCGCTGAAGCTTTCTTT
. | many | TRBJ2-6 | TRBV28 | CASSSPPNSGANVLTF | TGTGCCAGCAGTTCCCCCCCCAACTCTGGGGCCAACGTCCTGACTTTC
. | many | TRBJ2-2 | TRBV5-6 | CASSLGYGELFF | TGTGCCAGCAGCTTGGGTTACGGGGAGCTGTTTTTT
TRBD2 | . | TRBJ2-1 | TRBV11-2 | CASSYTSGSSSEQFF | TGTGCCAGCAGCTATACTAGCGGGAGTAGCAGTGAGCAGTTCTTC
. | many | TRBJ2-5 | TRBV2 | CASSEASRTQYF | TGTGCCAGCAGTGAGGCTAGCAGGACCCAGTACTTC
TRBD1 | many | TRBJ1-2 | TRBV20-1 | CSARDLMGTGPNYGYTF | TGCAGTGCTAGAGATCTTATGGGGACAGGCCCTAACTATGGCTACACCTTC
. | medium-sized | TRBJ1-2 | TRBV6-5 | CASSYSGYGYTF | TGTGCCAGCAGTTACTCAGGGTATGGCTACACCTTC
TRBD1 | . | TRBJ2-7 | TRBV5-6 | CASSSVRDRGTYEQYF | TGTGCCAGCAGCTCGGTCCGGGACAGGGGAACCTACGAGCAGTACTTC
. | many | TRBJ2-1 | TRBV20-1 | CSASLGQPNNEQFF | TGCAGTGCTAGCTTAGGACAGCCTAACAATGAGCAGTTCTTC
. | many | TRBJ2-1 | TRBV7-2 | CASSFRRSEQFF | TGTGCCAGCAGCTTTCGACGGAGTGAGCAGTTCTTC
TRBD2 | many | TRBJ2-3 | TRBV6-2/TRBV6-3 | CASSYSEGLDMDTQYF | TGTGCCAGCAGTTACTCCGAGGGACTAGACATGGATACGCAGTATTTT
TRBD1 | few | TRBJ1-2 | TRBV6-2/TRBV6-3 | CASSQGQRGYTF | TGTGCCAGCAGTCAGGGACAGCGTGGCTACACCTTC
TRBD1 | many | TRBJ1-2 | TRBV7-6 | CASSLRGGEVTF | TGTGCCAGCAGCTTACGAGGGGGCGAAGTCACCTTC
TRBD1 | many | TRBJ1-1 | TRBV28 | CASSGLEASSAGGTEAFF | TGTGCCAGCAGTGGATTAGAGGCCTCCTCCGCAGGGGGGACTGAAGCTTTCTTT
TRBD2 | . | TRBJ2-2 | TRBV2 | CASSRDYGTGELFF | TGTGCCAGCAGTCGGGACTATGGCACCGGGGAGTTGTTTTTT
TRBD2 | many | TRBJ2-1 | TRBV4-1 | CASRAGLGNEQFF | TGCGCCAGCAGAGCAGGACTAGGTAATGAGCAGTTCTTC
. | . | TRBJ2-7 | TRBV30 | CAWSQAGGYEQYF | TGTGCCTGGAGCCAGGCAGGTGGCTACGAGCAGTACTTC
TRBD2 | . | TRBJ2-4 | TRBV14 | CASKASGNIQYF | TGTGCCAGCAAGGCTAGCGGGAACATTCAGTACTTC
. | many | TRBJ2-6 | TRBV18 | CASSPFHDGGANVLTF | TGTGCCAGCTCACCATTCCACGACGGTGGGGCCAACGTCCTGACTTTC
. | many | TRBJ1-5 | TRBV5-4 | CASKYEDQPQHF | TGTGCCAGCAAGTATGAGGATCAGCCCCAGCATTTT
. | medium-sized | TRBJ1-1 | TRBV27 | CASSLFYSEGGSTEAFF | TGTGCCAGCAGTTTATTTTATTCGGAGGGGGGAAGCACTGAAGCTTTCTTT
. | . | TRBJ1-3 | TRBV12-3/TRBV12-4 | CASSYFSGNTIYF | TGTGCCAGCAGTTATTTCTCTGGAAACACCATATATTTT
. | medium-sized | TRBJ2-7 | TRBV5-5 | CASSLDPAREQYF | TGTGCCAGCAGCTTGGATCCGGCTCGCGAGCAGTACTTC
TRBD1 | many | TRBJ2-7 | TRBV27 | CASRLGQGGAEQYF | TGTGCCAGCAGGTTGGGACAGGGAGGAGCCGAGCAGTACTTC
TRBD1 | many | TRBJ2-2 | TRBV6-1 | CASSNRGTGTGELFF | TGTGCCAGCAGTAACAGGGGGACGGGTACCGGGGAGCTGTTTTTT
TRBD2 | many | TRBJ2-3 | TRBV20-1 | CSSLLAGDISTDTQYF | TGCAGTTCTCTACTAGCGGGGGACATTAGCACAGATACGCAGTATTTT
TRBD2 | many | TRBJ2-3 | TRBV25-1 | CASSEWVAGNTDTQYF | TGTGCCAGCAGTGAATGGGTAGCGGGGAACACAGATACGCAGTATTTT
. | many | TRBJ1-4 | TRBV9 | CASTQWAARGEKLFF | TGTGCCAGCACCCAATGGGCGGCCCGAGGTGAAAAACTGTTTTTT
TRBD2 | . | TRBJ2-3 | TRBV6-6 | CASRRTSGRADTQYF | TGTGCCAGCAGACGGACTAGCGGGAGGGCAGATACGCAGTATTTT
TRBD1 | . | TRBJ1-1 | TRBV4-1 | CASSRGQGAVTEAFF | TGCGCCAGCAGCCGAGGACAGGGGGCCGTCACTGAAGCTTTCTTT
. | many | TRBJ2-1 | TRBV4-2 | CASSQIASGYNEQFF | TGTGCCAGCAGCCAAATAGCAAGTGGGTACAATGAGCAGTTCTTC
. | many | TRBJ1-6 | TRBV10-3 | CAISDDTRPLHF | TGTGCCATCAGTGACGACACTCGTCCCCTCCACTTT
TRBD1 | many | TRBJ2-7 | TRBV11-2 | CASSSTRQGFSYEQYF | TGTGCCAGCAGCTCTACGCGACAGGGATTTAGCTACGAGCAGTACTTC
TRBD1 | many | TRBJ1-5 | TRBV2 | CASRRTGGFVPQHF | TGTGCCAGCAGGAGGACAGGGGGCTTCGTGCCCCAGCATTTT
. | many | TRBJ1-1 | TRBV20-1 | CSANLVLTEAFF | TGCAGTGCTAATCTGGTCCTCACTGAAGCTTTCTTT
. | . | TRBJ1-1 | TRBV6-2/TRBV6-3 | CASSVRGTEAFF | TGTGCCAGCAGCGTCAGGGGCACTGAAGCTTTCTTT
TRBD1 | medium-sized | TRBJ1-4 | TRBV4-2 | CASSQTGTGSGGEKLFF | TGTGCCAGCAGCCAGACCGGGACAGGGTCAGGGGGGGAAAAACTGTTTTTT
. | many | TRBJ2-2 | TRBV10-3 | CAIPGTSGELFF | TGTGCCATCCCGGGGACATCCGGGGAGCTGTTTTTT
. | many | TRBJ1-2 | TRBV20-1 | CSARGPGNYGYTF | TGCAGTGCTAGGGGTCCGGGGAACTATGGCTACACCTTC
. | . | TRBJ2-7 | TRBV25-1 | CASSRDTTYEQYF | TGTGCCAGCAGTCGGGACACAACCTACGAGCAGTACTTC
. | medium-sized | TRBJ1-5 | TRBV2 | CASTKDWSRGQPQHF | TGTGCCAGCACTAAAGACTGGTCCCGGGGTCAGCCCCAGCATTTT
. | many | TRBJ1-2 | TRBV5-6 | CASSLAAIPRSYTF | TGTGCCAGCAGCTTGGCTGCCATCCCGAGGAGCTACACCTTC
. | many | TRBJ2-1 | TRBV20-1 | CSGQANEQFF | TGCAGTGGACAAGCCAATGAGCAGTTCTTC
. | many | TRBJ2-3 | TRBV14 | CASSPRADTQYF | TGTGCCAGCAGTCCCCGGGCAGATACGCAGTATTTT
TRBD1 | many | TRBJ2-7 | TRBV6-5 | CASSYQGGTGGTEQYF | TGTGCCAGCAGTTACCAGGGCGGGACAGGGGGTACCGAGCAGTACTTC
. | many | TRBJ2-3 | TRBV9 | CASSAISGSTDTQYF | TGTGCCAGCAGCGCCATTAGCGGTAGCACAGATACGCAGTATTTT
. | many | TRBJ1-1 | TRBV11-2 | CASSLYLAGGGTEAFF | TGTGCCAGCAGCTTGTACTTGGCGGGGGGTGGCACTGAAGCTTTCTTT